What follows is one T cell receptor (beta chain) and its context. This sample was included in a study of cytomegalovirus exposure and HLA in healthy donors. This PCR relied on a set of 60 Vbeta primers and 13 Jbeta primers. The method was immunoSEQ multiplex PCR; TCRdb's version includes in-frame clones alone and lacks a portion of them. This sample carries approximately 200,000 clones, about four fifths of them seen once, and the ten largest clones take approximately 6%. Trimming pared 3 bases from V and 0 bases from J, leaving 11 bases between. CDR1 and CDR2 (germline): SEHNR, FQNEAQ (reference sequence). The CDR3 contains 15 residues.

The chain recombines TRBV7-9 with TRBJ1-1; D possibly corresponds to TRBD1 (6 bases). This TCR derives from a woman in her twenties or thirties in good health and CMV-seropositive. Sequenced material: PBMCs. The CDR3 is CASSLNRVLNTEAFF. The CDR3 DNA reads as TGTGCCAGCAGCTTGAACAGGGTTTTGAACACTGAAGCTTTCTTT. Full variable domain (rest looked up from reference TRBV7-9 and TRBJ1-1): DTGVSQNPRHKITKRGQNVTFRCDPISEHNRLYWYRQTLGQGPEFLTYFQNEAQLEKSRLLSDRFSAERPKGSFSTLEIQRTEQGDSAMYLCASSLNRVLNTEAFFGQGTRLTVV.